The subject of this entry is one T cell receptor (beta chain). The data belong to a study of blood T cell repertoires in COVID-19. The CDR3 is 13 residues long. The germline gives CDR1 MGHDK, CDR2 SYGVNS. Trimming at V came to 2 bases and at J to 6 bases, leaving 0 bases not matched to a gene. Sequencing was performed with immunoSEQ multiplex PCR; in TCRdb, only in-frame clones are kept and a portion is missing. Here the sample spans under 300,000 clones, around 78% being singletons. The origin of this receptor is a man between 60 and 70 years old who had recovered from COVID-19. The chain has TRBV25-1 and TRBJ2-2, with TRBD1 matching over 7 bases. The source material was peripheral blood. The CDR3 DNA follows: TGTGCCAGCAGTGAACAGGGGGCCGGGGAGCTGTTTTTT. It encodes CASSEQGAGELFF. Full variable domain (remainder filled in from reference TRBV25-1 and TRBJ2-2): EADIYQTPRYLVIGTGKKITLECSQTMGHDKMYWYQQDPGMELHLIHYSYGVNSTEKGDLSSESTVSRIRTEHFPLTLESARPSHTSQYLCASSEQGAGELFFGEGSRLTVL.